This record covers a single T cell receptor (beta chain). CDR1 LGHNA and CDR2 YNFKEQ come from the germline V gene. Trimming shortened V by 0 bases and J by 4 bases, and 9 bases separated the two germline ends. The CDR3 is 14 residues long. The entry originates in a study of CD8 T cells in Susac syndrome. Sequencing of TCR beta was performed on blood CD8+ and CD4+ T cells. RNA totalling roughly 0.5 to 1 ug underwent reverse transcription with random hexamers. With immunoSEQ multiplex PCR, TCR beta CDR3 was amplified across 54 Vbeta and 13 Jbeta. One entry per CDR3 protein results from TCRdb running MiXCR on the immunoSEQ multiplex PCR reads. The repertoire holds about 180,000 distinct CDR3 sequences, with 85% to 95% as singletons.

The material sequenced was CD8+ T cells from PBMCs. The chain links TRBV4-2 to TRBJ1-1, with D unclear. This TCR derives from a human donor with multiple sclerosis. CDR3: CASSQDLLGTEAFF. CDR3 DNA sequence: TGTGCCAGCAGCCAAGATCTGCTGGGCACTGAAGCTTTCTTT.